These 15 T cell receptor beta chains share one sample of origin, sequenced in a study of cytomegalovirus exposure and HLA in healthy donors. A multiplex PCR was run with 60 Vbeta primers and 13 Jbeta primers. Sequencing used immunoSEQ multiplex PCR; TCRdb keeps in-frame clones, though not all of them. The sample includes 120,000 or so clones, approximately 80% seen only once; the top ten take around 3%. The sample comprised PBMCs. These receptors were collected from an older woman in good health and CMV-seropositive.

In its sample, this clone was seen once. The chain recombines TRBV19 with TRBJ2-5; the D gene is possibly TRBD1 (6 bases). The CDR3 has 14 residues. Germline-derived CDR1 and CDR2 are LNHDA and SQIVND (reference sequence). V lost 5 bases, J lost 6 bases, and 16 bases lay in between. CDR3 sequence: CASSPAGTLKTQYF. CDR3 sequence (DNA): TGTGCCAGTAGTCCCGCCGGGACACTTAAGACCCAGTACTTC. Full variable domain (remainder filled in from reference TRBV19 and TRBJ2-5): DGGITQSPKYLFRKEGQNVTLSCEQNLNHDAMYWYRQDPGQGLRLIYYSQIVNDFQKGDIAEGYSVSREKKESFPLTVTSAQKNPTAFYLCASSPAGTLKTQYFGPGTRLLVL.

In this sample, this clone turned up a few times. The chain couples TRBV10-3 to TRBJ2-7; a weak D match, TRBD1 (5 bases). Germline CDR1 and CDR2: ENHRY and SYGVKD. Trimming stripped 8 bases from V and 3 bases from J, with 14 bases between. The CDR3 extends over 13 amino acids. CDR3 in DNA: TGTGCCATCTTACCGGACACTAACTACGAGCAGTACTTC. Translated: CAILPDTNYEQYF.

This clone was counted only a few times. V is TRBV18 and J is TRBJ1-1; a weak D match, TRBD1 (5 bases). V was shortened by 6 bases and J by 1 base, with 9 bases between the two germline ends. Germline-derived CDR1 and CDR2 are KGHSH and LQKENI. This CDR3 has 13 residues. The CDR3 loop is CASSDSTNTEAFF. As DNA, the CDR3 is TGTGCCAGCTCCGACAGTACGAACACTGAAGCTTTCTTT.

Written as DNA, the CDR3 is TGTGCCAGCAGCGCTGGGGCGGGAGGAGGAGATACGCAGTATTTT. It translates to CASSAGAGGGDTQYF. This sequence joins TRBV9 and TRBJ2-3, with TRBD2 matching over 8 bases. After removal of 3 bases from V and 5 bases from J, the junction contained 8 bases not matched to a gene. CDR3 size: 15 residues. Per germline, CDR1 SGDLS and CDR2 YYNGEE.

The CDR3 DNA follows: TGCGCCAGCAGCTCTCCACAGGGGGCAACCGGGGAGCTGTTTTTT. Residues: CASSSPQGATGELFF. The chain recombines TRBV5-1 with TRBJ2-2; 9 bases align to TRBD1. Germline loops: CDR1 SGHRS, CDR2 YFSETQ. This CDR3 contains 15 residues. Trimming at V came to 3 bases and at J to 5 bases, leaving 5 bases not matched to a gene.

This chain joins TRBV2 and TRBJ2-1; D possibly corresponds to TRBD1 (5 bases). CDR3 length: 15 residues. In germline, CDR1 is SNHLY, CDR2 FYNNEI. Trimming took 2 bases from V and 12 from J, leaving 20 bases between them. This CDR3 is CASSERQTLLKGQFF. The CDR3 nucleotides read TGTGCCAGCAGTGAAAGACAGACCTTACTAAAGGGGCAGTTCTTC.

The chain combines TRBV6-5 with TRBJ1-2, with 9 bases identical to TRBD1. This CDR3 has 14 amino acids. Germline V gene lookup returns CDR1 MNHEY and CDR2 SVGAGI. V gave up 6 bases and J gave up 5 bases; unmatched junction bases: 7. The CDR3 sequence: CASRRQGVVYGYTF. DNA for the CDR3: TGTGCCAGCAGACGACAGGGGGTGGTGTATGGCTACACCTTC.

This clone was detected only a few times. J is TRBJ2-1 and V is TRBV6-4; D perhaps matches TRBD2 (6 bases). V was trimmed by 0 bases and J by 10 bases, leaving 13 bases between them. CDR3 length: 14 amino acids. Germline lookup yields CDR1 MRHNA and CDR2 SNTAGT. The CDR3 spells CASSDSKVGREQFF. The CDR3 region has the DNA TGTGCCAGCAGTGACTCGAAGGTCGGGAGAGAGCAGTTCTTC.

V usage is TRBV11-2 and J usage is TRBJ1-2, with D possibly being TRBD1 (5 bases). Trimming left V 2 bases short and J 4 bases short, with 8 bases between. CDR3 length: 13 amino acids. Germline CDR1 and CDR2: SGHAT and FQNNGV. The CDR3 sequence: CASSLTGVYGYTF. CDR3 DNA: TGTGCCAGCAGCTTAACAGGAGTCTATGGCTACACCTTC.

This clone showed up just once. CDR3 in DNA: TGTGCCAGCAGTACGCAGGGGTTCCCCTACGAGCAGTACTTC. This gives the protein CASSTQGFPYEQYF. The chain recombines TRBV6-6 with TRBJ2-7; D might be TRBD1 (6 bases). The germline V gene encodes CDR1 MNHNY and CDR2 SVGAGI (reference sequence). V lost 5 bases and J 2 bases, leaving 13 bases between the germline ends. The CDR3 consists of 14 residues.

The rearrangement uses TRBV11-2 and TRBJ2-5; D is possibly TRBD1 (6 bases). This CDR3 region has 15 residues. The ends were cut back, 2 bases at V and 4 bases at J, with 14 bases in the middle. CDR1 is SGHAT, CDR2 FQNNGV, per germline. In DNA, the CDR3 is TGTGCCAGCAGCTTACGCCAGGGGCGGCGAGAGACCCAGTACTTC. Translated: CASSLRQGRRETQYF.

The chain carries TRBV7-9 and TRBJ1-2, with D possibly being TRBD1 (6 bases). The CDR3 loop spans 14 amino acids. The germline gives CDR1 SEHNR, CDR2 FQNEAQ (reference sequence). Trimming cost V 4 bases and J 6 bases, with 15 bases left between them. The DNA of the CDR3 is TGTGCCAGCAGCTCTCCGGGGCAGGGGAATGGCTACACCTTC. Its protein is CASSSPGQGNGYTF.

The V call is TRBV6-1, the J call TRBJ1-2, with D perhaps TRBD1 (5 bases). V was clipped by 5 bases and J by 0 bases, with 13 bases between them. Per the germline V gene, CDR1 is MNHNS and CDR2 is SASEGT. CDR3 length equals 15 residues. The CDR3 here is CASSRTGSPNYGYTF. The CDR3 DNA is TGTGCCAGCAGTCGTACAGGAAGTCCTAACTATGGCTACACCTTC.

The chain has TRBV5-1 and TRBJ1-1, with TRBD1 identical over 8 bases. The CDR3 runs 17 residues. Germline assignment: CDR1 SGHRS and CDR2 YFSETQ. The junction had 15 bases not matched to a gene; V was cut back by 3 bases and J by 5 bases. CDR3 DNA sequence: TGCGCCAGCAGCTCAGGGGGCGGCTATTGGTCAGGAACTGAAGCTTTCTTT. As protein: CASSSGGGYWSGTEAFF.

The chain employs TRBV30 and TRBJ2-3; perhaps TRBD2 as D (6 bases). The CDR3 runs to 15 residues. V was cut by 2 bases and J by 2 bases, with 14 bases left in between. Per germline, CDR1 GTSNPN and CDR2 SVGIG (reference sequence). This CDR3 is CAWSLGREFTDTQYF. CDR3 in DNA: TGTGCCTGGAGTTTGGGGCGGGAATTCACAGATACGCAGTATTTT.